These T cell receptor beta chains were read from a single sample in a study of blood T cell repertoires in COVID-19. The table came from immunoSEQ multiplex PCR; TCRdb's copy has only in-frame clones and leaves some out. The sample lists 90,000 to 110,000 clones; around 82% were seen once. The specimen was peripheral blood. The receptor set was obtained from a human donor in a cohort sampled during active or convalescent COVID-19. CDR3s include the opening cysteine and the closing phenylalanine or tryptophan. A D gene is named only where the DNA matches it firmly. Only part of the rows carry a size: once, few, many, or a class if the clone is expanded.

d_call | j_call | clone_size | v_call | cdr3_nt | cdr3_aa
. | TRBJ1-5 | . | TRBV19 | TGTGCCAGTAGTATTCTCAGGGCTGACCAGCCCCAGCATTTT | CASSILRADQPQHF
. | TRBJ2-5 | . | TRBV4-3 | TGCGCCAGCAGCCAAGATTCCGGGTTCACCCAGTACTTC | CASSQDSGFTQYF
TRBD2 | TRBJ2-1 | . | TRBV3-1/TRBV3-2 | TGTGCCAGCAGCCACCTCGGGGGGGTGAATGAGCAGTTCTTC | CASSHLGGVNEQFF
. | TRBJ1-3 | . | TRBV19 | TGTGCCAGTAGTACGACAACCTTCTCTGGAAACACCATATATTTT | CASSTTTFSGNTIYF
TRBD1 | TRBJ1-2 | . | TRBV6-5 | TGTGCCAGCAGTTCCCGGACAGGGGCGGATGGCTACACCTTC | CASSSRTGADGYTF
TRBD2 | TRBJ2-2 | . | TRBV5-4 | TGTGCCAGCAGGTTAGCGGGAGCATTACACGGGGAGCTGTTTTTT | CASRLAGALHGELFF
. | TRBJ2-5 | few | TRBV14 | TGTGCCAGCAGCCAAGGGGGGGTCCGCGCGACCCAGTACTTC | CASSQGGVRATQYF
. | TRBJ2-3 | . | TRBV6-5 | TGTGCCAGCAGGGCAGGGGTTAGCACAGATACGCAGTATTTT | CASRAGVSTDTQYF
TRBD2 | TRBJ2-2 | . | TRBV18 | TGTGCCAGCTCGCCATGGACTAGCGGGGATACCGGGGAGCTGTTTTTT | CASSPWTSGDTGELFF
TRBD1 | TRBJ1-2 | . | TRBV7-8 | TGTGCCAGCAGCCCACCAGGACAGGGTACGGGCGGCTACACCTTC | CASSPPGQGTGGYTF
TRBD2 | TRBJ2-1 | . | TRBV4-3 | TGCGCCAGCAGCCAAGCACTAGCGGGGTACAATGAGCAGTTCTTC | CASSQALAGYNEQFF
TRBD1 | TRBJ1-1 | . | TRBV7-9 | TGTGCCAGCAGCTTAGGACAGGGGGTCTCGTTGAACACTGAAGCTTTCTTT | CASSLGQGVSLNTEAFF
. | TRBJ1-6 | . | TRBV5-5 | TGTGCCAGCAGCTTCCCCGGGGGACCCCTCCACTTT | CASSFPGGPLHF
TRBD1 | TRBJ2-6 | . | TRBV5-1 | TGCGCCAGCACTCCGAGGGGGACAGGGCCTTCTGGGGCCAACGTCCTGACTTTC | CASTPRGTGPSGANVLTF
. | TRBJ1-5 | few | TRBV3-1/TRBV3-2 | TGTGCCAGCAGCCAAGATCTAGTTCAGCCCCAGCATTTT | CASSQDLVQPQHF
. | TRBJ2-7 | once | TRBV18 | TGTGCCAGCTCACCGTCGGGTACTTACCACGAGCAGTACTTC | CASSPSGTYHEQYF
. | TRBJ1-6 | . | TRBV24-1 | TGTGCCACCAGTGTCATCCGGGAGCGGGATTCACCCCTCCACTTT | CATSVIRERDSPLHF
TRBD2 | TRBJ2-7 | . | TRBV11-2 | TGTGCCAGCAGCTCCCAATTTAGCGGGGGAACCTACGAGCAGTACTTC | CASSSQFSGGTYEQYF
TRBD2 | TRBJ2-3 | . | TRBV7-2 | TGTGCCAGCAGCCCCGTTCTAGCGGTTAGCACAGATACGCAGTATTTT | CASSPVLAVSTDTQYF
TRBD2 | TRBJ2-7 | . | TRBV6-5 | TGTGCCAGCAGTTACCCGCGTGGTAGCGGGGACTACGAGCAGTACTTC | CASSYPRGSGDYEQYF
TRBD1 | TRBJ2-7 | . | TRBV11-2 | TGTGCCAGCAGCTCGCGGACAGGGCGGTACGAGCAGTACTTC | CASSSRTGRYEQYF
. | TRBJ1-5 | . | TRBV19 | TGTGCCAGTAGTATAGGGAGTCAGCCCCAGCATTTT | CASSIGSQPQHF
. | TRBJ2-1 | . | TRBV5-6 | TGTGCCAGCACCGGGTACAATGAGCAGTTCTTC | CASTGYNEQFF
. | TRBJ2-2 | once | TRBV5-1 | TGCGCCAGCAGCACTTACACAAGAGGCACCGGGGAGCTGTTTTTT | CASSTYTRGTGELFF
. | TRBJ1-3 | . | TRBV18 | TGTGCCAGCTCTCAAGCCCTAAACCCTGGAAACACCATATATTTT | CASSQALNPGNTIYF
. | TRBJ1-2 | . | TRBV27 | TGTGCCAGCAGTTTATCGTTGAGCACAGCTAACTATGGCTACACCTTC | CASSLSLSTANYGYTF
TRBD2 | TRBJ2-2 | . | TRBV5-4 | TGTGCCAGCAGCCCGGGGACTAGCGTCGGGGAGCTGTTTTTT | CASSPGTSVGELFF
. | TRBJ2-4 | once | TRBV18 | TGTGCCAGCTCACCGGCAGGGCCCGGTTCGCCGTACTTC | CASSPAGPGSPYF
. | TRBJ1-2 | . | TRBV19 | TGTGCCAGTAGTGCAAACCCGGCACAGGGATTTCTTGGCTACACCTTC | CASSANPAQGFLGYTF
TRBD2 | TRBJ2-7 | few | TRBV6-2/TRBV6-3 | TGTGCCAGCAGTTCTTTACTAGCGGGAGCATACGAGCAGTACTTC | CASSSLLAGAYEQYF
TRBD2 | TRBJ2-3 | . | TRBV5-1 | TGCGCCAGCAGCTTGCCGCTAGCGGGGGGGACAAGCACAGATACGCAGTATTTT | CASSLPLAGGTSTDTQYF
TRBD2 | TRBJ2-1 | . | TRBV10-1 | TGCGCCAGCAGTGACCCTGGGGACGGGGGGGTTTACAATGAGCAGTTCTTC | CASSDPGDGGVYNEQFF
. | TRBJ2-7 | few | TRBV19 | TGTGCCAGTAGTATAGATCGGAGGGGCGAGCAGTACTTC | CASSIDRRGEQYF
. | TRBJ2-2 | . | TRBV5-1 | TGCGCCAGCAGCTTGGGATTGCGGACCGGGGAGCTGTTTTTT | CASSLGLRTGELFF
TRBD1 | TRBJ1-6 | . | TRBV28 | TGTGCCAGCAGTTCCTCGACAGGGGTTAATTCACCCCTCCACTTT | CASSSSTGVNSPLHF
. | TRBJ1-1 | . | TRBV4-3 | TGCGCCAGCAGCCAAGATCGCGGCAGACGGAACACTGAAGCTTTCTTT | CASSQDRGRRNTEAFF
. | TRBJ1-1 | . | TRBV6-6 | TGTGCCAGCAGCTATACCGGGGGCACTGAAGCTTTCTTT | CASSYTGGTEAFF
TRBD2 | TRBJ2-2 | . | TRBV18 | TGTGCCAGCTCATCGCGGGGGGACGGGGAGCTGTTTTTT | CASSSRGDGELFF
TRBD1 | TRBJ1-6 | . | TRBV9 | TGTGCCAGCAGCGTAGAAGGCAGGGGGGCCTATAGTTCACCCCTCCACTTT | CASSVEGRGAYSSPLHF
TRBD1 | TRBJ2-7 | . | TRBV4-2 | TGTGCCAGCAGCCAAACCCGGGACAGGCGCCTCGAGCAGTACTTC | CASSQTRDRRLEQYF
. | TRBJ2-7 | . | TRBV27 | TGTGCCAGCAGTGATACAGGGTTTAACTACGAGCAGTACTTC | CASSDTGFNYEQYF
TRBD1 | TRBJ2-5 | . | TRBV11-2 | TGTGCCAGCAGGAAAACAGGGGGCCAAGAGACCCAGTACTTC | CASRKTGGQETQYF
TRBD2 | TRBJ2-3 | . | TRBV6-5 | TGTGCCAGCACCCGGGGGGGCCCTAGCACAGATACGCAGTATTTT | CASTRGGPSTDTQYF
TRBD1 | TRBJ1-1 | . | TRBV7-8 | TGTGCCAGCAGCTCCCCGATTTTAGGGACAGCTACTGAAGCTTTCTTT | CASSSPILGTATEAFF
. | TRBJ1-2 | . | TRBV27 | TGTGCCAGCACCCCGAATGCGTACAACTATGGCTACACCTTC | CASTPNAYNYGYTF
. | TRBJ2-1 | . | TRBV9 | TGTGCCAGCAGCGTACAGGGGTGGGATGAGCAGTTCTTC | CASSVQGWDEQFF